This paragraph covers one T cell receptor (beta chain) sequence. This specimen comes from a study of blood T cell repertoires in COVID-19. Across the whole study: From T cells, B-cell-depleted T cells, or PBMCs came the material, which was cDNA or gDNA.

The CDR3 loop spans 15 amino acids. CDR1 and CDR2 from the germline V gene are SGHKS and YYEKEE (reference sequence). The V and J ends lost 4 bases and 1 base, in that order; junction bases with no gene match: 4. In the original processing: Amplified reference gene primers provided the basis for estimating nucleated cell counts. Using immunoSEQ multiplex PCR, the repertoire was profiled, and TCRdb retains in-frame clones only, with some absent. The V and J calls and the clone size are those of that table, but D and trimming were determined from the DNA. The data show about 70,000 clones, with around 85% seen just once and more than 10% held by the top ten.

J is TRBJ1-4 and V is TRBV5-5, with TRBD1 matching 7 bases. Sequencing input: peripheral blood. The source of this sequence is a human donor in a cohort sampled during active COVID-19. The CDR3 sequence: CASSPRQGTNEKLFF. The CDR3 nucleotides are TGTGCCAGCAGCCCGAGACAGGGAACTAATGAAAAACTGTTTTTT.